Following are 5 T cell receptor beta chains from one sample sequenced in a study of spatial heterogeneity in lung cancer. Via MiXCR, TCRdb re-called the 5' RACE reads, giving one row per CDR3 protein. The table shows nearly 50,000 distinct CDR3 sequences, with roughly 7.6% occurring only once. Described time point: sample taken at primary tumor resection. From tumor, nontumor lung or frozen PBMC, whole RNA was taken unsorted for sequencing. The sample here was PBMCs, taken at surgery. These receptors were collected from a female donor with early-stage non-small cell lung cancer.

This clonotype was seen many times. The rearrangement links TRBV27 to TRBJ2-7; D gene uncertain. The germline V gene encodes CDR1 MNHEY and CDR2 SMNVEV (reference sequence). V lost 2 bases to trimming and J lost 0 bases, with 8 bases between them. The CDR3 length is 14 residues. The CDR3 sequence: CASSLMRNSYEQYF. CDR3 DNA sequence: TGTGCCAGCAGTTTAATGCGGAACTCCTACGAGCAGTACTTC.

This clonotype appeared a few times. This chain connects TRBV27 to TRBJ1-6; the match to TRBD1 covers 10 bases. Germline CDR1 MNHEY, CDR2 SMNVEV (reference sequence). This CDR3 comprises 15 residues. With V trimmed by 4 bases and J by 7 bases, 4 bases remained unmatched. The CDR3 DNA sequence: TGTGCCAGCAGTTGGGACAGGGGTCGCAATTCACCCCTCCACTTT. Translation gives CASSWDRGRNSPLHF.

This clonotype has more than one count but fewer than ten. The CDR3: CASSFRTGSTDTQYF. The CDR3 DNA reads TGTGCCAGCAGTTTCAGGACAGGTAGCACAGATACGCAGTATTTT. V and J are TRBV12-3 or TRBV12-4 and TRBJ2-3, with 7 positions matching TRBD1. Unmatched junction bases numbered 3, after V lost 3 bases and J lost 0 bases. The CDR3 has 15 residues.

This clonotype was seen repeatedly, ten times or more. V and J are TRBV29-1 and TRBJ2-6, with D uncertain. Per the germline V gene, CDR1 is SQVTM and CDR2 is ANQGSEA. Trimming took off 2 bases at V and 0 bases at J, with 8 bases between the two ends. CDR3 size: 15 residues. CDR3 sequence (DNA): TGCAGCGTTGAAAGTTGGAACTCTGGGGCCAACGTCCTGACTTTC. This encodes CSVESWNSGANVLTF.

The CDR3 region has the DNA TGTGCCAGTAGTATCGGGACAGGGTCGAACAATGAGCAGTTCTTC. This codes for CASSIGTGSNNEQFF. This chain links TRBV19 with TRBJ2-1, with TRBD1 identical over 9 bases. The CDR3 consists of 15 residues. Looked up from germline, CDR1 is LNHDA and CDR2 is SQIVND (reference sequence). Trimming took 3 bases from V and 5 from J; bases not matched to a gene: 5.